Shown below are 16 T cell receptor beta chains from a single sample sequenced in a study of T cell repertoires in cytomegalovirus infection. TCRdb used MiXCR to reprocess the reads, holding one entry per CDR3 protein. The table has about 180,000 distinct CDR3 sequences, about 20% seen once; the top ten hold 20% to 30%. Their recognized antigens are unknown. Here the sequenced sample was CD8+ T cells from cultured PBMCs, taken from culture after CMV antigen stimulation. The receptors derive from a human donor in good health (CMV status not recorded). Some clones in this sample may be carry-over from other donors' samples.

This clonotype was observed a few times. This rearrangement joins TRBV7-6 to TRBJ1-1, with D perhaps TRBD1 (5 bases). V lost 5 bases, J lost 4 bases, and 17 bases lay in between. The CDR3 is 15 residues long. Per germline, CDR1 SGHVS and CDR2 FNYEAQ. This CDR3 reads CASSRLGGGTTEAFF. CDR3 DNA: TGTGCCAGCAGCCGTTTGGGTGGGGGGACCACTGAAGCTTTCTTT.

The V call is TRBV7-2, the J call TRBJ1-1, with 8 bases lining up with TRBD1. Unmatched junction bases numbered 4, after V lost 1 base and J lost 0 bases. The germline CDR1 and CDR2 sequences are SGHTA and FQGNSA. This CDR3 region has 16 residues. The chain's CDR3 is CASSLVWDRLNTEAFF. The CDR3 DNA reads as TGTGCCAGCAGCTTAGTGTGGGACAGGCTGAACACTGAAGCTTTCTTT.

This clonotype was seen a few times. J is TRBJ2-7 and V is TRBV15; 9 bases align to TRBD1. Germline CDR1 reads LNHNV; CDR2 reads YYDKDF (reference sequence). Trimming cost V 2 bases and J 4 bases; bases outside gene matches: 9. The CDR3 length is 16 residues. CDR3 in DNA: TGTGCCACCAGCAGACCTGGGGACAGGGAATGGTACGAGCAGTACTTC. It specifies CATSRPGDREWYEQYF.

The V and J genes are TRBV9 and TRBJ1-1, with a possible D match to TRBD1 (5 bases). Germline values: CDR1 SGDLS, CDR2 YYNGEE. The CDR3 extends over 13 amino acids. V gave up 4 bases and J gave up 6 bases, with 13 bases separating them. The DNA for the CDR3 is TGTGCCAGCAGCCCGAGAGGGACGGCTGAAGCTTTCTTT. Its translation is CASSPRGTAEAFF.

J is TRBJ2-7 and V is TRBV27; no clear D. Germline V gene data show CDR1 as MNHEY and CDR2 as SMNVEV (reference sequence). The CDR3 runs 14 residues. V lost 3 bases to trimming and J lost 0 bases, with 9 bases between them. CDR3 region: CASSFQRGSYEQYF. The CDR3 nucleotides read TGTGCCAGCAGTTTCCAGAGAGGCTCCTACGAGCAGTACTTC.

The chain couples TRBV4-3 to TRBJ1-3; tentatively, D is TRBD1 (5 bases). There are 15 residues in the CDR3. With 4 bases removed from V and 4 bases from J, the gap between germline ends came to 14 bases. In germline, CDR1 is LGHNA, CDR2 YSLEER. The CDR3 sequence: CASSPGTGRGNTIYF. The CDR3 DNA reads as TGCGCCAGCAGCCCCGGGACGGGGCGAGGAAACACCATATATTTT.

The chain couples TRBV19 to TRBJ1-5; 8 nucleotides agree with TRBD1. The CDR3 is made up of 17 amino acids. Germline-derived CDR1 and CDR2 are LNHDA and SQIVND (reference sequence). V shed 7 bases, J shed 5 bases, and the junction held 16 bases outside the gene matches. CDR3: CASTLYPRQGTHQPQHF. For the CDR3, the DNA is TGTGCCAGTACCCTCTACCCCCGACAGGGGACCCATCAGCCCCAGCATTTT.

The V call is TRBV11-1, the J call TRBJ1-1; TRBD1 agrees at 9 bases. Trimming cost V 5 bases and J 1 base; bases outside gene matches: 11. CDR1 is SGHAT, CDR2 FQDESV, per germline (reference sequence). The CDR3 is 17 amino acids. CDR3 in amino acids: CASSTRGTGWENTEAFF. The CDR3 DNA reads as TGTGCCAGCAGCACAAGGGGGACAGGGTGGGAGAACACTGAAGCTTTCTTT.

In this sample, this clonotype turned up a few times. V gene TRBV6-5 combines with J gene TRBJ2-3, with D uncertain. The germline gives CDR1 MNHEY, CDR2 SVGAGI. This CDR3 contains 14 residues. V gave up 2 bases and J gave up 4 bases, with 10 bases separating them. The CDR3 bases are TGTGCCAGCAGTTACGCTGGTGTATCAGATACGCAGTATTTT. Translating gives CASSYAGVSDTQYF.

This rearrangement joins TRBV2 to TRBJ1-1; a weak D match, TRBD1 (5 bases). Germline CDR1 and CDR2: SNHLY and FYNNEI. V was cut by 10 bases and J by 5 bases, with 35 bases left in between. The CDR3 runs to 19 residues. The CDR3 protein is CATRREGTTGDARETEAFF. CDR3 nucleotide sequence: TGTGCCACTCGGAGGGAGGGGACGACGGGGGACGCCAGAGAAACTGAAGCTTTCTTT.

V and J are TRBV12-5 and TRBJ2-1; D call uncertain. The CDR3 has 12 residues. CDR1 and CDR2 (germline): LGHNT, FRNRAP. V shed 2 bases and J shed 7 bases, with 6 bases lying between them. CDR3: CASGLSKNEQFF. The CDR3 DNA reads TGTGCTAGTGGTTTGTCCAAAAATGAGCAGTTCTTC.

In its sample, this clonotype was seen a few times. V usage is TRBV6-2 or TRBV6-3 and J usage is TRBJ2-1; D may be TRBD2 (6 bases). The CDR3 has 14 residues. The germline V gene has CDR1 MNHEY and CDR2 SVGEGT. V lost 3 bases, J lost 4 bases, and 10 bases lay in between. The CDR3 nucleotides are TGTGCCAGCAGTTATGCGGGGCTGTACAATGAGCAGTTCTTC. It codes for CASSYAGLYNEQFF.

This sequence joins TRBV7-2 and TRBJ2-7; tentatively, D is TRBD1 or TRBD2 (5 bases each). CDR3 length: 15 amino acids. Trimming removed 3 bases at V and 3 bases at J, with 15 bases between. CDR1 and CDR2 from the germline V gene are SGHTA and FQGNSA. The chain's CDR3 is CASSFPEDTVYEQYF. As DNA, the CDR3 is TGTGCCAGCAGCTTTCCGGAGGACACGGTCTACGAGCAGTACTTC.

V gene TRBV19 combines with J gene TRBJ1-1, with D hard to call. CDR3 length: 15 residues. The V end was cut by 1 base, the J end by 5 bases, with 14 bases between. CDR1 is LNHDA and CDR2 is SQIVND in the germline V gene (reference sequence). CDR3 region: CASSIGIPAGTEAFF. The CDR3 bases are TGTGCCAGTAGTATAGGTATCCCGGCTGGGACTGAAGCTTTCTTT.

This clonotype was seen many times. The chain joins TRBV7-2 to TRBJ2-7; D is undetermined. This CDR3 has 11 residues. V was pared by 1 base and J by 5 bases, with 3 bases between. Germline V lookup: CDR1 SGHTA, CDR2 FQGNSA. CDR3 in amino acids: CASSLVDEQYF. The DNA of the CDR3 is TGTGCCAGCAGCTTAGTTGACGAGCAGTACTTC.

The chain's CDR3 is CASSEGTGEGTEAFF. As DNA, the CDR3 is TGTGCCAGCAGCGAAGGGACAGGGGAAGGGACTGAAGCTTTCTTT. The V call is TRBV9, the J call TRBJ1-1; 10 nucleotides match TRBD1. The CDR3 totals 15 residues. J gave up 5 bases and V 3 bases, and 7 bases lay outside the gene matches. Germline lookup yields CDR1 SGDLS and CDR2 YYNGEE. Drawing the rest from reference TRBV9 and TRBJ1-1, the complete variable domain is DSGVTQTPKHLITATGQRVTLRCSPRSGDLSVYWYQQSLDQGLQFLIQYYNGEERAKGNILERFSAQQFPDLHSELNLSSLELGDSALYFCASSEGTGEGTEAFFGQGTRLTVV.